Below are 22 T cell receptor beta chains sequenced from a single sample in a study of T cells in Graves' hyperthyroidism and ophthalmopathy (dated by TCRdb to about 2019). Library preparation employed multiplex PCR. Sequencing took place on an Illumina HiSeq 2000. Amplification of TCR beta CDR3 regions was carried out from RNA transcripts. The first round of RT-PCR for the TCR CDR3 was performed with the HTBI primer set and the Qiagen OneStep RT-PCR kit. Starting from the raw public reads, TCRdb applied fastp trimming at Q25, assembled clones with MiXCR and retained in-frame beta chains. Every CDR3 protein is listed once, alongside the most common genes and DNA of its rows. Counted in this sample were some 400,000 distinct CDR3 sequences; approximately 12% of them appeared once. The ten largest clones add up to roughly 20% of the sample. The sequenced sample was blood. All receptors derive from a man aged 25 to 40 with Graves' hyperthyroidism that later progressed to Graves' ophthalmopathy.

This clonotype was detected only a few times. This chain joins TRBV2 and TRBJ1-5; possible D gene TRBD1, 5 bases. The CDR3 sequence is 18 residues long. Trimming removed 4 bases from V and 1 base from J, with 20 bases in between. Per germline, CDR1 SNHLY and CDR2 FYNNEI. The CDR3 DNA is TGTGCCAGCAGTGTGATGGGGAGGGGATGGGGGAGCAATCAGCCCCAGCATTTT. It yields the protein CASSVMGRGWGSNQPQHF.

This clonotype came up many times. The genes are TRBV12-3 or TRBV12-4 and TRBJ2-7; possibly TRBD2 for D (5 bases). Trimming shortened V by 3 bases and J by 7 bases, and 7 bases separated the two germline ends. The CDR3 has 11 residues. The DNA of the CDR3 is TGTGCCAGCAGTTTGCAGCGGGAGCAGTACTTC. Translation gives CASSLQREQYF.

This clonotype has only a few counts. V usage is TRBV25-1 and J usage is TRBJ2-2; no clear D. The germline V gene has CDR1 MGHDK and CDR2 SYGVNS. Trimming took 2 bases from V and 0 from J, leaving 13 bases between them. The CDR3 sequence is 17 residues long. CDR3 bases: TGTGCCAGCAGTGAACTCGTGGATACCGCGAACACCGGGGAGCTGTTTTTT. Translated, it gives CASSELVDTANTGELFF. Using reference TRBV25-1 and TRBJ2-2 for the parts outside the CDR3, the full variable domain is EADIYQTPRYLVIGTGKKITLECSQTMGHDKMYWYQQDPGMELHLIHYSYGVNSTEKGDLSSESTVSRIRTEHFPLTLESARPSHTSQYLCASSELVDTANTGELFFGEGSRLTVL.

This rearrangement joins TRBV9 to TRBJ2-7; possible D gene TRBD1, 6 bases. Germline CDR1 is SGDLS and CDR2 is YYNGEE. The germline V and J ends were trimmed by 0 bases and 2 bases, with 9 bases remaining between them. This CDR3 is built from 14 residues. CDR3 amino acids: CASSVEQGAYEQYF. CDR3 coding DNA: TGTGCCAGCAGCGTAGAACAGGGTGCCTACGAGCAGTACTTC.

The chain recombines TRBV25-1 with TRBJ2-7, with D possibly TRBD1 on 7 matching bases. Looked up from germline, CDR1 is MGHDK and CDR2 is SYGVNS. Trimming shortened V by 4 bases and J by 5 bases, and 12 bases separated the two germline ends. This CDR3 is 13 amino acids long. The chain's CDR3 is CASSGQGGDEQYF. For the CDR3, the DNA is TGTGCCAGCAGTGGACAGGGAGGAGACGAGCAGTACTTC.

This clonotype was recorded at least ten times. The chain has TRBV2 and TRBJ2-1; D possibly corresponds to TRBD1 (5 bases). CDR1 and CDR2 (germline): SNHLY, FYNNEI. The CDR3 length is 13 residues. The V and J ends lost 6 bases and 4 bases respectively, with 10 bases between them. CDR3 in DNA: TGTGCCAGCAGGGGTCAGGGATACAATGAGCAGTTCTTC. Residues: CASRGQGYNEQFF.

Comment on this clonotype: A much larger clonotype is one base distant, so this may be a read error. The rearrangement joins TRBV6-1 to TRBJ1-6, with D perhaps matching TRBD1 (6 bases). Trimming stripped 3 bases from V and 3 bases from J, with 6 bases between. CDR1 is MNHNS, CDR2 SASEGT, per germline. The CDR3 is made up of 14 amino acids. CDR3: CASSEDSYNSPLHF. CDR3 DNA: TGTGCCAGCAGTGAGGACAGCTATAATTCACCCCTCCACTTT.

This clonotype has at least ten counts. The chain has TRBV29-1 and TRBJ2-7, with a weak D call TRBD2 (6 bases). Germline lookup yields CDR1 SQVTM and CDR2 ANQGSEA. The CDR3 extends over 15 amino acids. Between the trimmed V and J ends, which lost 1 base and 0 bases, there was a span of 13 bases. The CDR3 loop is CSVEGGRHNSYEQYF. As DNA, the CDR3 is TGCAGCGTTGAAGGAGGGAGGCACAACTCCTACGAGCAGTACTTC.

Comment on this clonotype: This may stem from a read error, because a much larger clone lies one nucleotide away. This chain joins TRBV30 and TRBJ2-5; D tentatively fits TRBD1 or TRBD2 (5 bases each). This CDR3 contains 12 residues. In germline, CDR1 is GTSNPN, CDR2 SVGIG (reference sequence). For the CDR3, the DNA is TGTGCCTGGAGTGCACCCCTGGGGACCCAGCACTTC. It translates to CAWSAPLGTQHF.

The CDR3 DNA reads TGCGCCAGCAGCACCGGGCTGGGGGAGTACTTC. Translation gives CASSTGLGEYF. V and J are TRBV5-1 and TRBJ2-5, with D perhaps assigned TRBD1 or TRBD2 (5 bases each). Germline V lookup: CDR1 SGHRS, CDR2 YFSETQ. The CDR3 covers 11 residues. Trimming removed 4 bases from V and 12 bases from J, with 13 bases in between.

This chain joins TRBV7-9 and TRBJ2-3; TRBD2 is a possible D gene (5 bases). There are 11 residues in the CDR3. V lost 10 bases and J 2 bases, leaving 7 bases between the germline ends. The germline V gene encodes CDR1 SEHNR and CDR2 FQNEAQ (reference sequence). The CDR3 sequence: CATGLTDTQYF. For the CDR3, the DNA is TGTGCCACCGGACTCACAGATACGCAGTATTTT.

The V call is TRBV7-2, the J call TRBJ1-5; a possible D gene is TRBD1 (6 bases). CDR1 SGHTA and CDR2 FQGNSA come from the germline V gene. The CDR3 runs 14 residues. V was pared by 2 bases and J by 7 bases, with 12 bases between. DNA for the CDR3: TGTGCCAGCAGCTTACACAGGGACGTGCAGCCCCAGCATTTT. This translates into CASSLHRDVQPQHF. The whole variable domain, remainder taken from reference TRBV7-2 and TRBJ1-5, is GAGVSQSPSNKVTEKGKDVELRCDPISGHTALYWYRQSLGQGLEFLIYFQGNSAPDKSGLPSDRFSAERTGGSVSTLTIQRTQQEDSAVYLCASSLHRDVQPQHFGDGTRLSIL.

This clonotype has more than one count but fewer than ten. The J gene is TRBJ2-1, the V gene TRBV28; tentative D call: TRBD2 (5 bases). The germline V and J ends were trimmed by 7 bases and 8 bases, with 18 bases remaining between them. In germline, CDR1 is MDHEN, CDR2 SYDVKM. The CDR3 sequence is 14 residues long. The CDR3 spells CASNPTGNWDEQFF. CDR3 nucleotide sequence: TGTGCCAGCAACCCGACCGGGAATTGGGATGAGCAGTTCTTC.

This clonotype was counted ten times or more. The gene calls are TRBV28 and TRBJ1-4; 11 positions agree with TRBD1. With V trimmed by 5 bases and J by 8 bases, 7 bases remained unmatched. Germline V gene lookup returns CDR1 MDHEN and CDR2 SYDVKM. The CDR3 consists of 15 residues. CDR3 loop: CASSPDRGLGEKLFF. In nucleotides, the CDR3 is TGTGCCAGCAGTCCGGACAGGGGGCTAGGGGAAAAACTGTTTTTT.

This clonotype was counted ten times or more. The V call is TRBV7-9, the J call TRBJ1-6; a weak D match, TRBD1 (6 bases). The germline V and J ends were trimmed by 1 base and 1 base, with 8 bases remaining between them. The CDR3 totals 16 residues. Germline V gene data show CDR1 as SEHNR and CDR2 as FQNEAQ (reference sequence). CDR3 loop: CASSLEGGSYNSPLHF. Written as DNA, the CDR3 is TGTGCCAGCAGCTTAGAAGGGGGTTCCTATAATTCACCCCTCCACTTT.

This clonotype was counted between two and nine times. The chain uses TRBV6-1 and TRBJ2-1; 8 nucleotides line up with TRBD2. V trimming: 5 bases; J trimming: 0 bases; junction bases outside the gene matches: 15. This CDR3 is 19 amino acids long. The germline gives CDR1 MNHNS, CDR2 SASEGT. CDR3 loop: CASSFSPPSGSSSYNEQFF. As DNA, the CDR3 is TGTGCCAGCAGTTTCTCTCCCCCTAGCGGGTCGAGCTCCTACAATGAGCAGTTCTTC.

About this clonotype itself: The CDR3 ends on some other residue instead of the conserved phenylalanine or tryptophan, so this is likely a read error. V gene TRBV7-2 combines with J gene TRBJ2-1; TRBD2 is a possible D gene (5 bases). Near its end, the DNA agrees better with TRBJ2-7, so the J call may be wrong. The V gene's germline CDR1 is SGHTA and CDR2 FQGNSA. The CDR3 runs to 15 residues. CDR3: CASGRRGLFLGEQYL. The CDR3 nucleotides read TGTGCCAGCGGCCGACGAGGGCTGTTCCTAGGCGAGCAGTACTTA.

This clonotype turned up a few times. This chain links TRBV29-1 with TRBJ2-3, with D perhaps being TRBD1 or TRBD2 (5 bases each). Germline assignment: CDR1 SQVTM and CDR2 ANQGSEA. Trimming removed 4 bases at V and 4 bases at J, with 12 bases between. The CDR3 runs 13 residues. The CDR3 loop reads CSVVRGPADTQYF. The CDR3 DNA reads as TGCAGCGTTGTGAGGGGCCCAGCAGATACGCAGTATTTT.

In its sample, this clonotype was seen many times. This chain connects TRBV20-1 to TRBJ2-1; either TRBD1 or TRBD2 may fit D (6 bases each). Trimming stripped 3 bases from V and 7 bases from J, with 16 bases between. Germline-derived CDR1 and CDR2 are DFQATT and SNEGSKA (reference sequence). There are 14 residues in the CDR3. The CDR3 sequence is CSASLARGGNEQFF. The CDR3 nucleotides read TGCAGTGCTAGTCTAGCCAGAGGGGGGAATGAGCAGTTCTTC.

This clonotype has ten or more counts. The V and J genes are TRBV12-3 or TRBV12-4 and TRBJ1-2; D is undetermined. Trimming stripped 1 base from V and 1 base from J, with 10 bases between. The CDR3 runs to 15 residues. The chain's CDR3 is CASSLGGERNYGYTF. The CDR3 DNA reads TGTGCCAGCAGTTTAGGCGGAGAACGTAACTATGGCTACACCTTC.

The genes are TRBV5-8 and TRBJ1-6; 10 bases are shared with TRBD1. This CDR3 is built from 14 residues. Germline V gene data show CDR1 as SGHTS and CDR2 as YDEGEE. J was trimmed by 14 bases and V by 4 bases; bases with no gene match: 9. The CDR3 DNA reads TGTGCCAGCAGCCGACGGACAGGGGGTCAGTCCCTCCACTTT. Its translation: CASSRRTGGQSLHF.

The table lists this clonotype with many counts. The V call is TRBV7-6, the J call TRBJ1-5, with 8 bases aligning to TRBD1. The germline gives CDR1 SGHVS, CDR2 FNYEAQ. Trimming cost V 5 bases and J 7 bases; bases outside gene matches: 10. The CDR3 runs to 15 residues. CDR3 DNA: TGTGCCAGCAGCGGGACCGGACAGGGTGGGCAGCCCCAGCATTTT. Residues: CASSGTGQGGQPQHF.